This TCR beta chain originates from a study of T-cell memory formation after mild COVID-19. Whole-study context: TCR clusters were mostly donor specific.

TCRdb passed the 5' RACE reads through MiXCR, listing each CDR3 protein once. The sample shows 350,000 or so distinct CDR3 sequences, over 20% of them seen only once. CDR1 and CDR2 from the germline V gene are MNHEY and SVGAGI. The CDR3 sequence is 16 residues long. The trim removed 2 bases at V and 4 bases at J, leaving 7 bases unmatched. This clonotype was observed a handful of times. What was sequenced was PBMCs or a T cell subset sorted from them (not recorded which). V is TRBV6-5 and J is TRBJ2-5; 10 nucleotides line up with TRBD2. The TCR originated in an adult woman who had mild COVID-19 (a few samples of this study predate the infection). Cell type and time point are not known. DNA for the CDR3: TGTGCCAGCAGTTACCTAGCGGGAGTGGGGGCAGAGACCCAGTACTTC. The encoded protein is CASSYLAGVGAETQYF.